The rows below give T cell receptor beta chains drawn from one sample of a study of T cells in Graves' hyperthyroidism and ophthalmopathy. TCRdb reprocessed the multiplex PCR reads with MiXCR, giving one entry per CDR3 protein. The sample shows around 400,000 distinct CDR3 sequences, over 10% of them seen only once. The sequenced sample was blood. The receptors stem from a woman between 18 and 29 years old with Graves' hyperthyroidism. Both conserved end residues are part of each CDR3. The order of the fields is clone size, V gene, D gene, J gene, CDR3 DNA, CDR3 protein. A D gene is named only where the DNA matches it firmly. Only some rows state a clone size, as once, few, many or a class for expanded clones.

abundance: many
v_gene: TRBV20-1
d_gene: TRBD1
j_gene: TRBJ2-2
CDR3nt: TGCAGTGCTAGAGGCAGGGCAGGGGGCAAGTCCGGGGAGCTGTTTTTT
CDR3aa: CSARGRAGGKSGELFF

abundance: many
v_gene: TRBV10-3
d_gene: -
j_gene: TRBJ1-1
CDR3nt: TGTGCCTCCTCCCGGACAGAAATGAACACTGAAGCTTTCTTT
CDR3aa: CASSRTEMNTEAFF

abundance: many
v_gene: TRBV20-1
d_gene: TRBD1
j_gene: TRBJ2-7
CDR3nt: TGCAGTGCTAGTATCTTGGACAGGGCCTACGAGCAGTACTTC
CDR3aa: CSASILDRAYEQYF

abundance: -
v_gene: TRBV19
d_gene: -
j_gene: TRBJ1-2
CDR3nt: TGTGCCAGTAGTGCCGCCACCGGGACGGCGTTGGGCTACACCTTC
CDR3aa: CASSAATGTALGYTF

abundance: many
v_gene: TRBV7-2
d_gene: -
j_gene: TRBJ1-6
CDR3nt: TGTGCCAGCAGCTTATTTGAGAGCTCCTATAATTCACCCCTCCACTTT
CDR3aa: CASSLFESSYNSPLHF

abundance: many
v_gene: TRBV5-1
d_gene: -
j_gene: TRBJ1-2
CDR3nt: TGCGCCAGCAGCTTGGGGGAGTCCGGGAACTATGGCTACACCTTC
CDR3aa: CASSLGESGNYGYTF

abundance: many
v_gene: TRBV10-3
d_gene: TRBD1
j_gene: TRBJ1-2
CDR3nt: TGTGCCATCAGTGAGTCGAAACAGGGGCACGGTGGCTACACCTTC
CDR3aa: CAISESKQGHGGYTF

abundance: many
v_gene: TRBV7-8
d_gene: -
j_gene: TRBJ2-5
CDR3nt: TGTGCCAGCAGCGCCGGACGTGAAGAGACCCAGTACTTC
CDR3aa: CASSAGREETQYF

abundance: few
v_gene: TRBV5-5
d_gene: -
j_gene: TRBJ1-2
CDR3nt: TGTGCCAGCGGGCCCGAATGGTCAAGTGGCTACACCTTC
CDR3aa: CASGPEWSSGYTF

abundance: many
v_gene: TRBV6-1
d_gene: -
j_gene: TRBJ1-5
CDR3nt: TGTGCCAGCAGTGAGGGTCGGACTATCAATCAGCCCCAGCATTTT
CDR3aa: CASSEGRTINQPQHF

abundance: many
v_gene: TRBV28
d_gene: -
j_gene: TRBJ2-2
CDR3nt: TGTGCCAGCAGTTTATGGGGACTTACGAACACCGGGGAGCTGTTTTTT
CDR3aa: CASSLWGLTNTGELFF

abundance: few
v_gene: TRBV3-1
d_gene: TRBD1
j_gene: TRBJ2-3
CDR3nt: TGTGCCAGCAGCCAAACCTTCCCCTTCACAGGGGGCAAATCCCACTATGGCACAGATACGCAGTATTTT
CDR3aa: CASSQTFPFTGGKSHYGTDTQYF

abundance: many
v_gene: TRBV12-3/TRBV12-4
d_gene: -
j_gene: TRBJ1-3
CDR3nt: TGTGCCAGCAGTTTAGGGGACCCTAAACCCTCTGGAAACACCATATATTTT
CDR3aa: CASSLGDPKPSGNTIYF

abundance: many
v_gene: TRBV4-1
d_gene: -
j_gene: TRBJ1-1
CDR3nt: TGCGCCAGCAGCGCGGGACACCCGAACACTGAAGCTTTCTTT
CDR3aa: CASSAGHPNTEAFF

abundance: many
v_gene: TRBV4-1
d_gene: TRBD1
j_gene: TRBJ1-1
CDR3nt: TGCGCCAGCAGCCCCCAGGGGACAGGGAGGGGAGTCACTGAAGCTTTCTTT
CDR3aa: CASSPQGTGRGVTEAFF

abundance: few
v_gene: TRBV5-6
d_gene: TRBD2
j_gene: TRBJ2-5
CDR3nt: TGTGCCAGCAGCCATTACCTAGCGGGAGTCCAAGAGACCCAGTACTTC
CDR3aa: CASSHYLAGVQETQYF

abundance: many
v_gene: TRBV28
d_gene: TRBD1
j_gene: TRBJ2-7
CDR3nt: TGTGCCAGCAGAGTTTCCGGGACAGGGAACTACGAGCAGTACTTC
CDR3aa: CASRVSGTGNYEQYF

abundance: many
v_gene: TRBV20-1
d_gene: -
j_gene: TRBJ1-6
CDR3nt: TGCAGTGCTAGAGATGTGGGGGCGAGGAATTCACCCCTCCACTTT
CDR3aa: CSARDVGARNSPLHF

abundance: many
v_gene: TRBV28
d_gene: -
j_gene: TRBJ2-7
CDR3nt: TGTGCCAGGGGGCGGAGGCAGGCTTCCCCCTACGAGCAGTACTTC
CDR3aa: CARGRRQASPYEQYF

abundance: few
v_gene: TRBV20-1
d_gene: -
j_gene: TRBJ1-1
CDR3nt: TGCAGTGCTAGCCGGGCCATTATTAACACTGAAGCTTTCTTT
CDR3aa: CSASRAIINTEAFF

abundance: few
v_gene: TRBV19
d_gene: -
j_gene: TRBJ1-5
CDR3nt: TGTGCCAGTAGTATCGGTGGGGTCGGGGATCAGCCCCAGCATTTT
CDR3aa: CASSIGGVGDQPQHF

abundance: many
v_gene: TRBV7-2
d_gene: -
j_gene: TRBJ1-1
CDR3nt: TGTGCCAGCAGCTTGAATCAGGGGTCGAGCACTGAAGCTTTCTTT
CDR3aa: CASSLNQGSSTEAFF

abundance: many
v_gene: TRBV28
d_gene: TRBD2
j_gene: TRBJ2-3
CDR3nt: TGTGCCAGCAGTCCCAATAAGGCGGGGGGGTCCGGAGATACGCAGTATTTT
CDR3aa: CASSPNKAGGSGDTQYF

abundance: few
v_gene: TRBV20-1
d_gene: -
j_gene: TRBJ2-2
CDR3nt: TGCAGTGCTAGAGGGACAGATAACACCGGGGAGCTGTTTTTT
CDR3aa: CSARGTDNTGELFF

abundance: many
v_gene: TRBV27
d_gene: TRBD2
j_gene: TRBJ2-3
CDR3nt: TGTGCCAGCAGCCGAGCACGACTAGCGGGGATTAGCACAGATACGCAGTATTTT
CDR3aa: CASSRARLAGISTDTQYF

abundance: many
v_gene: TRBV3-1
d_gene: TRBD1
j_gene: TRBJ2-7
CDR3nt: TGTGCCAGCAGCCAAGGAGGGACAGGCAGGGGCGAGCAGTACTTC
CDR3aa: CASSQGGTGRGEQYF

abundance: many
v_gene: TRBV18
d_gene: TRBD1
j_gene: TRBJ2-5
CDR3nt: TGTGCCAGCTCAATTACCACAGGGGGTCGGGAGACCCAGTACTTC
CDR3aa: CASSITTGGRETQYF

abundance: -
v_gene: TRBV28
d_gene: -
j_gene: TRBJ2-7
CDR3nt: TGTGCCAGCAGACGAGCGGCCTACGAGCAGTACTTC
CDR3aa: CASRRAAYEQYF

abundance: many
v_gene: TRBV6-2/TRBV6-3
d_gene: TRBD2
j_gene: TRBJ2-5
CDR3nt: TGTGCCAGCAGTTACACTAGCGGGAGCCTAAACGAGGAGACCCAGTACTTC
CDR3aa: CASSYTSGSLNEETQYF

abundance: many
v_gene: TRBV7-9
d_gene: -
j_gene: TRBJ1-6
CDR3nt: TGTGCCAGCAGGTGGGAGGGGGATAATTCACCCCTCCACTTT
CDR3aa: CASRWEGDNSPLHF

abundance: -
v_gene: TRBV25-1
d_gene: -
j_gene: TRBJ1-2
CDR3nt: TGTGCCAGCAGTGAATATGGGGCAGCTAATAGTTATGGCTACACCTTC
CDR3aa: CASSEYGAANSYGYTF

abundance: many
v_gene: TRBV12-3/TRBV12-4
d_gene: -
j_gene: TRBJ2-7
CDR3nt: -
CDR3aa: CASSFLETRYEQYF

abundance: -
v_gene: TRBV7-8
d_gene: TRBD2
j_gene: TRBJ2-1
CDR3nt: TGCGCCAGCAGCCAAGCGGCTAGCGGGATTTCCAATGAGCAGTTCTTC
CDR3aa: CASSQAASGISNEQFF

abundance: many
v_gene: TRBV5-8
d_gene: TRBD2
j_gene: TRBJ2-1
CDR3nt: TGTGCCAGCAGCTTATCGCTAGCGGGGAACAATGAGCAGTTCTTC
CDR3aa: CASSLSLAGNNEQFF

abundance: many
v_gene: TRBV30
d_gene: -
j_gene: TRBJ2-7
CDR3nt: TGTGCCTGGAGTGTCGCAGGCCACGAGCAGTACTTC
CDR3aa: CAWSVAGHEQYF

abundance: many
v_gene: TRBV6-1
d_gene: -
j_gene: TRBJ1-4
CDR3nt: TGTGCCAGCAGTTTTTCTCCCGAGGGTGAAAAACTGTTTTTT
CDR3aa: CASSFSPEGEKLFF

abundance: once
v_gene: TRBV5-1
d_gene: TRBD1
j_gene: TRBJ1-6
CDR3nt: TGCGCCAGCAGTTTCCAACAGGGGCGTTCACCCCTCCACTTT
CDR3aa: CASSFQQGRSPLHF

abundance: few
v_gene: TRBV10-3
d_gene: -
j_gene: TRBJ2-2
CDR3nt: TGTGCCATCAACAGGGGAGGCGGGGAGCTGTTTTTT
CDR3aa: CAINRGGGELFF

abundance: many
v_gene: TRBV7-9
d_gene: -
j_gene: TRBJ1-2
CDR3nt: TGTGCCAGCAGCTTAGGTGGAGGGGCAGGGTTTGGCTACACCTTC
CDR3aa: CASSLGGGAGFGYTF

abundance: -
v_gene: TRBV28
d_gene: -
j_gene: TRBJ2-5
CDR3nt: TGTGCCAGCAGTTTAGGCAGACTGATGGAGACCCAGTACTTC
CDR3aa: CASSLGRLMETQYF

abundance: few
v_gene: TRBV7-9
d_gene: -
j_gene: TRBJ1-4
CDR3nt: TGTGCCAGCAGCTTCGCGACGGGTTATAATGAAAAACTGTTTTTT
CDR3aa: CASSFATGYNEKLFF

abundance: many
v_gene: TRBV2
d_gene: -
j_gene: TRBJ1-2
CDR3nt: TGTGCCAGCACCTCCGAGAAGGGCAACTATGGCTACACCTTC
CDR3aa: CASTSEKGNYGYTF

abundance: -
v_gene: TRBV12-5
d_gene: TRBD1
j_gene: TRBJ1-2
CDR3nt: TGTGCTAGTGGTTTGGAGACAGGGTGGGACCCCTATGGCTACACCTTC
CDR3aa: CASGLETGWDPYGYTF

abundance: many
v_gene: TRBV27
d_gene: TRBD2
j_gene: TRBJ2-3
CDR3nt: TGTGCCAGCAGTGCACTAGCGGGAGGGCCCTCAGATACGCAGTATTTT
CDR3aa: CASSALAGGPSDTQYF

abundance: many
v_gene: TRBV2
d_gene: -
j_gene: TRBJ1-6
CDR3nt: TGTGCCAGCAGTGTAAAGGGGTATAATTCACCCCTCCACTTT
CDR3aa: CASSVKGYNSPLHF

abundance: many
v_gene: TRBV18
d_gene: -
j_gene: TRBJ2-1
CDR3nt: TGTGCCAGCTCACTACGAGACAGATCCTCCCAGAGATACAATGAGCAGTTCTTC
CDR3aa: CASSLRDRSSQRYNEQFF

abundance: many
v_gene: TRBV7-3
d_gene: TRBD2
j_gene: TRBJ2-3
CDR3nt: TGTGCCAGCAGCTTCCGGAGCGGGGGAAGGGATACGCAGTATTTT
CDR3aa: CASSFRSGGRDTQYF

abundance: many
v_gene: TRBV7-6
d_gene: -
j_gene: TRBJ2-7
CDR3nt: TGTGCCAGCAGCTTAGAGGCAGCTAGCTCCTACGAGCAGTACTTC
CDR3aa: CASSLEAASSYEQYF

abundance: many
v_gene: TRBV20-1
d_gene: -
j_gene: TRBJ1-2
CDR3nt: TGCAGTGCTAGAGATCTCGGTTTAGGCTACACCTTC
CDR3aa: CSARDLGLGYTF

abundance: -
v_gene: TRBV15
d_gene: -
j_gene: TRBJ2-1
CDR3nt: TGTGCCACCGCCTTCGAGTTCGGCTCCTACAATGAGCAGTTCTTC
CDR3aa: CATAFEFGSYNEQFF

abundance: many
v_gene: TRBV11-2
d_gene: -
j_gene: TRBJ2-1
CDR3nt: TGTGCCAGCAGCTCCCCCCGACTCCCCGTGCACAATGAGCAGTTCTTC
CDR3aa: CASSSPRLPVHNEQFF